The rows below give T cell receptor beta chains drawn from one sample of a study of T cell changes during pregnancy in multiple sclerosis. The data were produced by immunoSEQ multiplex PCR, yet TCRdb's version contains in-frame clones alone and is incomplete. The sample holds around 44,000 clones, roughly 91% seen once. Material: CD8+ T cells from peripheral blood mononuclear cells, obtained in the first trimester of pregnancy. All receptors come from a female donor with multiple sclerosis, enrolled in a pregnancy study. Each CDR3 is given with its conserved first and last residue. The D gene is left open where the match is weak. Not every row has a clone size; where given, it reads once, few, many or a size class.

J	V	size	length	D	CDR3	DNA
TRBJ2-1	TRBV5-1	-	18	TRBD2	CASSSQASGKTSYNEQFF	TGCGCCAGCAGCTCCCAGGCGAGCGGGAAAACCTCCTACAATGAGCAGTTCTTC
TRBJ1-6	TRBV7-2	-	14	TRBD1	CASSWTGNNSPLHF	TGTGCCAGCAGTTGGACAGGGAATAATTCACCCCTCCACTTT
TRBJ2-3	TRBV4-1	-	15	-	CASSQPVGVTDTQYF	TGCGCCAGCAGCCAACCCGTAGGGGTCACAGATACGCAGTATTTT
TRBJ2-7	TRBV7-9	-	16	-	CASSSATGNTDYEQYF	TGTGCCAGCAGCTCCGCCACAGGAAACACAGACTACGAGCAGTACTTC
TRBJ1-1	TRBV7-3	-	15	-	CASSLTTRGNTEAFF	TGTGCCAGCAGCTTAACGACCAGGGGGAACACTGAAGCTTTCTTT
TRBJ1-1	TRBV7-9	-	13	-	CASSGSGFEGAFF	TGTGCCAGCAGCGGTAGCGGGTTCGAGGGAGCTTTCTTT
TRBJ2-7	TRBV6-6	-	13	-	CASSYYSSYEQYF	TGTGCCAGCAGTTACTACAGCTCCTACGAGCAGTACTTC
TRBJ2-1	TRBV12-5	-	18	TRBD2	CASGSTLAGPTSYNEQFF	TGTGCTAGTGGTTCCACCCTAGCGGGTCCCACCTCCTACAATGAGCAGTTCTTC
TRBJ2-5	TRBV2	once	13	-	CASSDGAKETQYF	TGTGCCAGCAGTGACGGAGCGAAAGAGACCCAGTACTTC
TRBJ1-5	TRBV19	-	16	-	CASSIGGGPANQPQHF	TGTGCCAGTAGTATTGGGGGGGGACCCGCCAATCAGCCCCAGCATTTT
TRBJ1-1	TRBV27	-	15	TRBD1	CASSWLSGGASEAFF	TGTGCCAGCAGTTGGTTATCAGGGGGCGCGTCTGAAGCTTTCTTT
TRBJ1-1	TRBV15	-	16	-	CATSKGGAGRRTEAFF	TGTGCCACCAGCAAAGGAGGGGCAGGGAGGAGAACTGAAGCTTTCTTT
TRBJ2-1	TRBV27	-	15	TRBD1	CASRIGQGGINEQFF	TGTGCCAGCAGGATTGGACAGGGTGGGATAAATGAGCAGTTCTTC
TRBJ2-1	TRBV2	-	15	-	CAQRGVSSSYNEQFF	TGTGCCCAGCGCGGGGTCTCTTCCTCCTACAATGAGCAGTTCTTC
TRBJ2-2	TRBV6-4	-	13	-	CASSDWASGELFF	TGTGCCAGCAGTGACTGGGCGTCCGGGGAGCTGTTTTTT
TRBJ2-7	TRBV10-3	-	13	-	CAISGEGHYEQYF	TGTGCCATCAGTGGAGAGGGACACTACGAGCAGTACTTC
TRBJ1-1	TRBV6-5	-	15	-	CASSPHMGGGTEAFF	TGTGCCAGCAGTCCGCACATGGGAGGAGGCACTGAAGCTTTCTTT
TRBJ1-5	TRBV19	-	15	-	CASSITFQLNQPQHF	TGTGCCAGTAGTATAACGTTCCAACTCAATCAGCCCCAGCATTTT
TRBJ1-1	TRBV7-9	-	15	TRBD1	CASSLVGTGDTEAFF	TGTGCCAGCAGCTTAGTCGGGACAGGGGACACTGAAGCTTTCTTT
TRBJ2-2	TRBV27	-	15	-	CASSPTGGRTGELFF	TGTGCCAGCAGTCCCACCGGGGGGCGCACCGGGGAGCTGTTTTTT
TRBJ2-5	TRBV7-9	-	14	-	CASSLGTIQETQYF	TGTGCCAGCAGCTTAGGGACAATTCAAGAGACCCAGTACTTC
TRBJ2-3	TRBV10-1	-	16	TRBD2	CASSESSFAGADTQYF	TGCGCCAGCAGTGAGTCGAGTTTTGCGGGAGCGGATACGCAGTATTTT
TRBJ1-5	TRBV27	-	13	-	CASSLAVYQPQHF	TGTGCCAGCAGTTTGGCAGTTTATCAGCCCCAGCATTTT
TRBJ2-7	TRBV9	-	15	-	CASSAGSWRGYEQYF	TGTGCCAGCAGCGCCGGGTCGTGGAGGGGTTACGAGCAGTACTTC
TRBJ1-4	TRBV9	once	14	-	CASSVGGLGEKLFF	TGTGCCAGCAGCGTAGGAGGGTTGGGTGAAAAACTGTTTTTT
TRBJ2-3	TRBV6-5	-	13	-	CASSSDSADTQYF	TGTGCCAGCAGTTCGGACTCGGCAGATACGCAGTATTTT
TRBJ2-3	TRBV4-1	-	16	TRBD2	CASSQEAGGPGDTQYF	TGCGCCAGCAGCCAAGAAGCGGGAGGGCCAGGGGATACGCAGTATTTT
TRBJ2-5	TRBV13	-	14	-	CASSLALAPETQYF	TGTGCCAGCAGCTTAGCTTTGGCACCAGAGACCCAGTACTTC
TRBJ2-1	TRBV19	once	12	-	CASSTPSGVQVF	TGTGCCAGTAGTACCCCCTCGGGAGTTCAGGTCTTC
TRBJ2-5	TRBV7-6	-	14	TRBD1	CASSRDRAQETQYF	TGTGCCAGCAGCCGCGACAGGGCCCAAGAGACCCAGTACTTC
TRBJ2-5	TRBV7-6	-	15	TRBD2	CASSLVTGGQETQYF	TGTGCCAGCAGCTTAGTGACGGGAGGGCAAGAGACCCAGTACTTC
TRBJ1-5	TRBV27	-	14	-	CASSSGESNQPQHF	TGTGCCAGCAGTTCGGGGGAGAGCAATCAGCCCCAGCATTTT
TRBJ2-5	TRBV2	-	14	-	CASSAAAAQETQYF	TGTGCCAGCAGTGCGGCGGCCGCCCAAGAGACCCAGTACTTC